These 19 T cell receptor beta chains came from one sample sequenced in a study of cytomegalovirus exposure and HLA in healthy donors. With 60 Vbeta and 13 Jbeta primers, the PCR was carried out. The protocol was immunoSEQ multiplex PCR, while the TCRdb copy is restricted to in-frame clones and leaves out a portion. Listed are some 120,000 clones; approximately 2.6% falls within the top ten. Sequencing used PBMCs. These receptors were taken from a man aged 25-45 years in good health and CMV-seronegative.

The gene calls are TRBV6-1 and TRBJ2-7; D is possibly TRBD2 (5 bases). The CDR3 length is 13 residues. Germline V gene data show CDR1 as MNHNS and CDR2 as SASEGT. Trimming removed 0 bases from V and 2 bases from J, with 5 bases in between. The CDR3 nucleotides are TGTGCCAGCAGTGAAGCGCGGGCCTACGAGCAGTACTTC. Translated: CASSEARAYEQYF.

This chain uses TRBV6-4 with TRBJ2-3, with D possibly matching TRBD1 (6 bases). The V and J ends lost 0 bases and 4 bases respectively, with 8 bases between them. This CDR3 is 14 amino acids long. CDR1 is MRHNA, CDR2 SNTAGT, per germline. In DNA form, the CDR3 reads TGTGCCAGCAGTGACTCGTCAGGGGCAGATACGCAGTATTTT. It translates to CASSDSSGADTQYF.

The chain couples TRBV14 to TRBJ2-7; D perhaps matches TRBD2 (6 bases). CDR1 is SGHDN, CDR2 FVKESK, per germline. This CDR3 has 17 amino acids. V shed 1 base and J shed 2 bases, with 18 bases lying between them. Written as DNA, the CDR3 is TGTGCCAGCAGCCAAGGGGGACTGCGGGCCCCAACCTACGAGCAGTACTTC. It encodes CASSQGGLRAPTYEQYF.

This chain links TRBV30 with TRBJ2-1; TRBD2 might be the D (6 bases). Trimming removed 3 bases from V and 9 bases from J, with 12 bases in between. This CDR3 is built from 12 residues. Germline V gene sequence: CDR1 GTSNPN, CDR2 SVGIG (reference sequence). In DNA form, the CDR3 reads TGTGCCTGGAGAGGAAATAGCGGTGAGCAGTTCTTC. The encoded protein is CAWRGNSGEQFF.

This sequence joins TRBV7-2 and TRBJ2-1, with 11 nucleotides matching TRBD2. Germline V gene lookup returns CDR1 SGHTA and CDR2 FQGNSA. CDR3 size: 14 residues. V lost 5 bases and J lost 9; bases outside the gene matches: 6. Written as DNA, the CDR3 is TGTGCCAGCAGCATCGGGACTAGCGGCGGTGAGCAGTTCTTC. Protein product: CASSIGTSGGEQFF.

J is TRBJ1-5 and V is TRBV28, with D possibly matching TRBD1 (6 bases). The CDR3 totals 14 residues. Deletions cut 6 bases from V and 5 bases from J, with 14 bases between. Germline loops: CDR1 MDHEN, CDR2 SYDVKM. CDR3 nucleotides: TGTGCCAGCAGCAGTACAGGGTTGTATCAGCCCCAGCATTTT. It yields the protein CASSSTGLYQPQHF.

The CDR3 DNA is TGTGCCAGTAGCACAGGAGATAGGAAAAAACTGTTTTTT. It codes for CASSTGDRKKLFF. The chain employs TRBV19 and TRBJ1-4; possible D gene TRBD1, 5 bases. V was shortened by 6 bases and J by 9 bases, with 14 bases between the two germline ends. Germline V gene data show CDR1 as LNHDA and CDR2 as SQIVND (reference sequence). The CDR3 covers 13 residues.

This chain connects TRBV9 to TRBJ2-3; a possible D gene is TRBD1 (6 bases). V was shortened by 5 bases and J by 9 bases, with 16 bases between the two germline ends. Germline V gene sequence: CDR1 SGDLS, CDR2 YYNGEE. The CDR3 is 13 residues long. CDR3 in DNA: TGTGCCAGCAGTCCTTCGCCAGGGGAAACGCAGTATTTT. It translates to CASSPSPGETQYF.

The chain uses TRBV9 and TRBJ2-5, with 7 positions matching TRBD1. CDR1 SGDLS and CDR2 YYNGEE come from the germline V gene. The length of the CDR3 is 14 residues. The V and J ends lost 0 bases and 3 bases, in that order; junction bases with no gene match: 2. The CDR3: CASSVATGEETQYF. DNA of the CDR3: TGTGCCAGCAGCGTAGCAACAGGGGAAGAGACCCAGTACTTC.

The CDR3 DNA reads TGTGCCAGCCGCCCCGGGCGGGGCGGGGCAGCAACTAATGAAAAACTGTTTTTT. Encoded protein: CASRPGRGGAATNEKLFF. The V and J genes are TRBV11-2 and TRBJ1-4; a weak D match, TRBD1 (5 bases). CDR1 is SGHAT and CDR2 is FQNNGV in the germline V gene. The CDR3 is 18 residues long. Trimming took 8 bases from V and 0 from J, leaving 22 bases between them. Complete variable domain (other parts from reference TRBV11-2 and TRBJ1-4): EAGVAQSPRYKIIEKRQSVAFWCNPISGHATLYWYQQILGQGPKLLIQFQNNGVVDDSQLPKDRFSAERLKGVDSTLKIQPAKLEDSAVYLCASRPGRGGAATNEKLFFGSGTQLSVL.

The chain employs TRBV2 and TRBJ1-1; D call uncertain. The germline V gene encodes CDR1 SNHLY and CDR2 FYNNEI. The CDR3 extends over 13 amino acids. The ends were cut back, 6 bases at V and 1 base at J, with 9 bases in the middle. The CDR3 is CASSEYRNTEAFF. The CDR3 DNA is TGTGCCAGCAGCGAATACAGGAACACTGAAGCTTTCTTT.

V gene TRBV18 combines with J gene TRBJ1-1, with TRBD1 matching 9 bases. With 2 bases clipped from V and 0 bases from J, the junction kept 13 bases outside the gene matches. The germline CDR1 and CDR2 sequences are KGHSH and LQKENI. CDR3 length equals 19 residues. The CDR3 sequence is CASSPSPAGTGTLNTEAFF. Here the CDR3 DNA reads TGTGCCAGCTCACCAAGCCCGGCGGGGACAGGGACGCTGAACACTGAAGCTTTCTTT.

This sequence joins TRBV19 and TRBJ2-1; D possibly corresponds to TRBD1 (6 bases). Trimming cost V 9 bases and J 5 bases, with 20 bases left between them. The CDR3 has 15 residues. Germline-derived CDR1 and CDR2 are LNHDA and SQIVND (reference sequence). CDR3 sequence reads: CASSYRDPNDNEQFF. CDR3 DNA: TGTGCCAGCTCTTACAGGGACCCTAATGACAATGAGCAGTTCTTC. The variable domain in full, with the rest retrieved from reference TRBV19 and TRBJ2-1, is DGGITQSPKYLFRKEGQNVTLSCEQNLNHDAMYWYRQDPGQGLRLIYYSQIVNDFQKGDIAEGYSVSREKKESFPLTVTSAQKNPTAFYLCASSYRDPNDNEQFFGPGTRLTVL.

The chain uses TRBV30 and TRBJ1-4, with TRBD1 matching 9 bases. The CDR3 covers 14 residues. CDR1 and CDR2 (germline): GTSNPN, SVGIG (reference sequence). J gave up 4 bases and V 5 bases, and 5 bases lay outside the gene matches. The CDR3, as DNA: TGTGCCTGGGGAAGACAGGGGGTTAATGAAAAACTGTTTTTT. Its protein product is CAWGRQGVNEKLFF.

This chain uses TRBV7-9 with TRBJ2-7; D perhaps matches TRBD2 (6 bases). Germline CDR1 SEHNR, CDR2 FQNEAQ (reference sequence). The CDR3 spans 15 residues. Deletions cut 5 bases from V and 5 bases from J, with 19 bases between. The CDR3: CASSGNLGGFDEQYF. In nucleotides, the CDR3 is TGTGCCAGCAGCGGGAACCTTGGGGGGTTCGACGAGCAGTACTTC.

The chain couples TRBV27 to TRBJ2-3; a weak D match, TRBD2 (6 bases). V lost 3 bases to trimming and J lost 2 bases, with 9 bases between them. Germline-derived CDR1 and CDR2 are MNHEY and SMNVEV (reference sequence). This CDR3 contains 14 residues. The chain's CDR3 is CASSFAGFTDTQYF. CDR3 sequence (DNA): TGTGCCAGCAGTTTCGCGGGATTCACAGATACGCAGTATTTT.

This chain links TRBV7-2 with TRBJ2-7, with 10 bases lining up with TRBD2. This CDR3 region has 17 residues. The J segment lost 4 bases and the V segment lost 5 bases, leaving 14 bases of the junction unmatched. Germline V gives CDR1 SGHTA, CDR2 FQGNSA. CDR3 region: CASSPWVRTSGDYEQYF. CDR3 nucleotides: TGTGCCAGCAGCCCCTGGGTGAGGACTAGCGGAGATTACGAGCAGTACTTC.

The V gene is TRBV5-6, the J gene TRBJ2-1; 16 positions match TRBD2. The CDR3 is 15 amino acids. Germline V gene data show CDR1 as SGHDT and CDR2 as YYEEEE. V dropped 3 bases and J dropped 8; count of bases not matched to a gene: 2. The CDR3 sequence: CASSSGTSGRDEQFF. The CDR3 region has the DNA TGTGCCAGCAGCTCCGGGACTAGCGGGAGGGATGAGCAGTTCTTC. Based on the CDR3 plus reference TRBV5-6 and TRBJ2-1, the full variable domain is DAGVTQSPTHLIKTRGQQVTLRCSPKSGHDTVSWYQQALGQGPQFIFQYYEEEERQRGNFPDRFSGHQFPNYSSELNVNALLLGDSALYLCASSSGTSGRDEQFFGPGTRLTVL.

The rearrangement joins TRBV6-5 to TRBJ2-7; D is perhaps TRBD1 (5 bases). Trimming shortened V by 2 bases and J by 5 bases, and 13 bases separated the two germline ends. Germline assignment: CDR1 MNHEY and CDR2 SVGAGI. The CDR3 length is 14 residues. The CDR3 DNA is TGTGCCAGCAGTTACCACAGGCGTCAGGACGAGCAGTACTTC. Its protein product is CASSYHRRQDEQYF.